Presented here are 30 T cell receptor beta chains from one specimen sequenced in a study of CD8 T cells in ankylosing spondylitis. TCRdb analysed the 5' RACE reads with MiXCR anew, one entry per CDR3 protein. The sample has hundreds of thousands of distinct CDR3 sequences; around 24% are singletons. The sequenced material came from blood, either unsorted or a sorted T cell fraction (not recorded which). The source of these receptors is a male donor with ankylosing spondylitis or in good health (not recorded which).

This clonotype was recorded a few times. CDR3 residues: CASSLRLRAEQFF. The DNA for the CDR3 is TGTGCCAGCAGCTTACGACTCCGAGCTGAGCAGTTCTTC. The chain is built from TRBV7-2 and TRBJ2-1; no clear D. There are 13 residues in the CDR3. The germline V and J ends were trimmed by 2 bases and 9 bases, with 11 bases remaining between them. Germline-derived CDR1 and CDR2 are SGHTA and FQGNSA.

In its sample, this clonotype was seen a few times. This chain links TRBV29-1 with TRBJ1-1, with TRBD1 as a possible D gene (5 bases). Trimming took off 4 bases at V and 4 bases at J, with 7 bases between the two ends. CDR1 is SQVTM, CDR2 ANQGSEA, per germline. The CDR3 length is 11 residues. The CDR3 region has the DNA TGCAGCGTTGCCCAGGGCACTGAAGCTTTCTTT. As protein: CSVAQGTEAFF. The complete variable domain, with remaining parts taken from reference TRBV29-1 and TRBJ1-1, reads SAVISQKPSRDICQRGTSLTIQCQVDSQVTMMFWYRQQPGQSLTLIATANQGSEATYESGFVIDKFPISRPNLTFSTLTVSNMSPEDSSIYLCSVAQGTEAFFGQGTRLTVV.

Ten or more counts support this clonotype. The V and J genes are TRBV29-1 and TRBJ2-3; 9 bases are shared with TRBD2. The CDR3 has 14 residues. Germline values: CDR1 SQVTM, CDR2 ANQGSEA. The J segment lost 1 base and the V segment lost 3 bases, leaving 2 bases of the junction unmatched. CDR3 protein: CSVDRTSGTDTQYF. CDR3 in DNA: TGCAGCGTTGACAGGACTAGCGGCACAGATACGCAGTATTTT.

The chain joins TRBV18 to TRBJ1-1; D unresolved. V lost 0 bases to trimming and J lost 10 bases, with 24 bases between them. Germline CDR1 KGHSH, CDR2 LQKENI. CDR3 length equals 17 residues. The CDR3 sequence: CASSPPLSTDYGRAAFF. The CDR3, as DNA: TGTGCCAGCTCACCACCCCTGTCAACAGACTACGGTAGGGCAGCTTTCTTT.

This clonotype has a count of ten or more. The rearrangement uses TRBV5-1 and TRBJ2-7; TRBD1 agrees at 7 bases. Trimming took 0 bases from V and 0 from J; bases not matched to a gene: 6. This CDR3 comprises 16 residues. Germline-derived CDR1 and CDR2 are SGHRS and YFSETQ. The CDR3 is CASSLALGQDSYEQYF. The CDR3 DNA follows: TGCGCCAGCAGCTTGGCCCTAGGACAGGACTCCTACGAGCAGTACTTC.

This clonotype occurred many times. V gene TRBV5-6 combines with J gene TRBJ1-5; 11 bases agree with TRBD1. CDR1 is SGHDT and CDR2 is YYEEEE in the germline V gene. The junction had 7 bases not matched to a gene; V was cut back by 4 bases and J by 7 bases. The CDR3 is 15 amino acids. CDR3 nucleotides: TGTGCCAGCAGCGGAGGACAGGGGGCAAGACAGCCCCAGCATTTT. Residues: CASSGGQGARQPQHF.

V gene TRBV5-1 combines with J gene TRBJ2-1, with TRBD2 matching over 7 bases. Germline loops: CDR1 SGHRS, CDR2 YFSETQ. This CDR3 is built from 15 residues. The junction had 3 bases not matched to a gene; V was cut back by 3 bases and J by 0 bases. The DNA of the CDR3 is TGCGCCAGCAGCTCTAGCGGAGACTCCTACAATGAGCAGTTCTTC. Translation gives CASSSSGDSYNEQFF.

This clonotype has ten or more counts. The chain links TRBV7-2 to TRBJ2-3, with 7 bases lining up with TRBD1. The CDR3 is 15 amino acids. The germline V gene has CDR1 SGHTA and CDR2 FQGNSA. V gave up 5 bases and J gave up 8 bases; unmatched junction bases: 13. CDR3 DNA sequence: TGTGCCAGCAGCCTATCCGAAGACAGGGCCCTTACGCAGTATTTT. Its translation is CASSLSEDRALTQYF.

This chain connects TRBV5-5 to TRBJ2-7; 9 nucleotides line up with TRBD2. The trim removed 0 bases at V and 0 bases at J, leaving 4 bases unmatched. From germline, CDR1 is SGHKS and CDR2 YYEKEE (reference sequence). This CDR3 region has 16 residues. The CDR3 DNA is TGTGCCAGCAGCTTGGCGACTAGCGGAGCCTCCTACGAGCAGTACTTC. Translation: CASSLATSGASYEQYF.

The sample holds many counts of this clonotype. The chain carries TRBV20-1 and TRBJ1-4; perhaps TRBD1 as D (5 bases). Germline V lookup: CDR1 DFQATT, CDR2 SNEGSKA (reference sequence). Trimming removed 5 bases from V and 5 bases from J, with 18 bases in between. The CDR3 consists of 15 residues. CDR3 nucleotides: TGCAGTGCTCCGAACCTCAGGGACCAGAATGAAAAACTGTTTTTT. Translating gives CSAPNLRDQNEKLFF.

The rearrangement joins TRBV7-2 to TRBJ2-3; 7 bases line up with TRBD1. J was trimmed by 2 bases and V by 6 bases; bases with no gene match: 11. The germline V gene has CDR1 SGHTA and CDR2 FQGNSA. This CDR3 comprises 16 residues. The CDR3 sequence: CASSFQGVGTTDTQYF. The DNA of the CDR3 is TGTGCCAGCAGTTTCCAGGGGGTCGGAACCACAGATACGCAGTATTTT.

There are many counts of this clonotype. The chain uses TRBV29-1 and TRBJ2-5; 8 positions match TRBD2. The V gene end was trimmed by 2 bases and the J gene end by 5 bases; junction bases not matched to a gene: 4. The CDR3 runs to 13 residues. Germline-derived CDR1 and CDR2 are SQVTM and ANQGSEA. The CDR3: CSVELAGRETQYF. Here the CDR3 DNA reads TGCAGCGTTGAATTAGCGGGGCGGGAGACCCAGTACTTC.

The chain links TRBV20-1 to TRBJ2-2; no reliable D call. Germline CDR1 is DFQATT and CDR2 is SNEGSKA (reference sequence). This CDR3 region has 15 residues. V shed 0 bases and J shed 4 bases, with 12 bases lying between them. CDR3 amino acids: CSARDHGRITGELFF. CDR3 in DNA: TGCAGTGCTAGAGATCATGGGCGGATCACCGGGGAGCTGTTTTTT.

This clonotype came up many times. The chain carries TRBV6-2 or TRBV6-3 and TRBJ1-6, with 8 bases matching TRBD1. The CDR3 spans 15 residues. J lost 8 bases, V lost 5 bases, and 8 bases had no gene match. Per the germline V gene, CDR1 is MNHEY and CDR2 is SVGEGT. DNA of the CDR3: TGTGCCAGCAGTCTATACAGGGGGATGGATTCACCCCTCCACTTT. It is translated as CASSLYRGMDSPLHF.

This clonotype was counted a few times. The CDR3: CASSLTGIGNEQFF. The CDR3 nucleotides are TGTGCCAGCAGCCTGACAGGGATCGGCAATGAGCAGTTCTTC. The chain links TRBV6-1 to TRBJ2-1; 7 positions match TRBD1. After removal of 6 bases from V and 6 bases from J, the junction contained 8 bases not matched to a gene. Germline V CDR1 and CDR2: MNHNS, SASEGT. This CDR3 comprises 14 residues.

This clonotype was seen only a few times. J is TRBJ1-2 and V is TRBV5-6; D remains ambiguous. V lost 0 bases and J 8 bases, leaving 11 bases between the germline ends. Looked up from germline, CDR1 is SGHDT and CDR2 is YYEEEE. The CDR3 has 13 residues. The CDR3 DNA is TGTGCCAGCAGCTTGGGACGGGAGAAGGGCTACACCTTC. This gives the protein CASSLGREKGYTF.

V gene TRBV6-5 combines with J gene TRBJ1-1, with no clear D. The CDR3 totals 14 residues. The V gene's germline CDR1 is MNHEY and CDR2 SVGAGI. V was cut by 4 bases and J by 0 bases, with 9 bases left in between. CDR3 sequence: CASSLRAVNTEAFF. CDR3 coding DNA: TGTGCCAGCAGTTTAAGAGCGGTGAACACTGAAGCTTTCTTT.

This clonotype occurred many times. The rearrangement uses TRBV6-2 or TRBV6-3 and TRBJ2-5; D is uncertain. Germline V gives CDR1 MNHEY, CDR2 SVGEGT. The CDR3 has 14 amino acids. The V end was cut by 8 bases, the J end by 3 bases, with 16 bases between. The CDR3 spells CASGPGPGEETQYF. The CDR3 nucleotides are TGTGCCAGCGGGCCCGGACCGGGTGAAGAGACCCAGTACTTC.

This clonotype was counted ten times or more. V gene TRBV20-1 combines with J gene TRBJ1-1; no firm D call. V was trimmed by 6 bases and J by 7 bases, leaving 18 bases between them. This CDR3 has 13 residues. The germline V gene has CDR1 DFQATT and CDR2 SNEGSKA (reference sequence). The chain's CDR3 is CSAPQWAEGEAFF. In DNA, the CDR3 is TGCAGTGCCCCCCAGTGGGCCGAAGGTGAAGCTTTCTTT.

J is TRBJ2-1 and V is TRBV20-1, with 9 positions matching TRBD2. The germline V gene has CDR1 DFQATT and CDR2 SNEGSKA (reference sequence). This CDR3 contains 16 residues. The V and J ends lost 6 bases and 2 bases, in that order; junction bases with no gene match: 11. CDR3 coding DNA: TGCAGTGCCCCCGAGTTAGCGGGAGCCCCCTACAATGAGCAGTTCTTC. Amino acid sequence: CSAPELAGAPYNEQFF.

Ten or more counts support this clonotype. The rearrangement uses TRBV4-3 and TRBJ2-5; TRBD2 aligns across 8 bases. The V gene end was trimmed by 0 bases and the J gene end by 8 bases; junction bases not matched to a gene: 14. Germline-derived CDR1 and CDR2 are LGHNA and YSLEER. The CDR3 consists of 17 residues. The CDR3 reads CASSQDTRGGLSSTQYF. CDR3 sequence (DNA): TGCGCCAGCAGCCAAGATACCCGGGGGGGCCTCTCAAGTACCCAGTACTTC.

In its sample, this clonotype was seen a few times. V and J are TRBV20-1 and TRBJ1-4, with D uncertain. CDR1 is DFQATT and CDR2 is SNEGSKA in the germline V gene (reference sequence). CDR3 length equals 12 residues. Trimming removed 7 bases at V and 4 bases at J, with 10 bases between. The CDR3 here is CSGSTGNEKLFF. For the CDR3, the DNA is TGCAGTGGATCGACCGGTAATGAAAAACTGTTTTTT.

This clonotype was counted ten times or more. The rearrangement uses TRBV20-1 and TRBJ1-1; D is ambiguous. From germline, CDR1 is DFQATT and CDR2 SNEGSKA (reference sequence). V was shortened by 6 bases and J by 4 bases, with 15 bases between the two germline ends. The CDR3 length is 13 residues. This CDR3 reads CSARRGTATEAFF. Written as DNA, the CDR3 is TGCAGTGCCCGCCGCGGTACAGCCACTGAAGCTTTCTTT.

This clonotype was seen at least ten times. V usage is TRBV20-1 and J usage is TRBJ2-1; D may be TRBD2 (5 bases). The CDR3 sequence is 13 residues long. Germline CDR1 is DFQATT and CDR2 is SNEGSKA (reference sequence). V shed 0 bases and J shed 9 bases, with 12 bases lying between them. The CDR3, as DNA: TGCAGTGCTAGAGATCGTCTAGCTGGTGAGCAGTTCTTC. Translation gives CSARDRLAGEQFF.

This clonotype was counted ten times or more. The V and J genes are TRBV5-1 and TRBJ1-1; D gene uncertain. Deletions cut 2 bases from V and 4 bases from J, with 15 bases between. Germline values: CDR1 SGHRS, CDR2 YFSETQ. The CDR3 is made up of 15 amino acids. CDR3 loop: CASSLSQTIGTEAFF. The CDR3 nucleotides are TGCGCCAGCAGCTTATCACAGACTATAGGCACTGAAGCTTTCTTT.

V is TRBV20-1 and J is TRBJ1-2, with 7 nucleotides matching TRBD1. The CDR3 has 12 residues. Germline-derived CDR1 and CDR2 are DFQATT and SNEGSKA (reference sequence). Trimming cost V 5 bases and J 2 bases; bases outside gene matches: 2. CDR3: CSAGGQNYGYTF. Here the CDR3 DNA reads TGCAGTGCTGGGGGACAGAACTATGGCTACACCTTC.

This chain links TRBV24-1 with TRBJ2-5; weak D call: TRBD1 (5 bases). Germline V gene lookup returns CDR1 KGHDR and CDR2 SFDVKD. The CDR3 is 14 amino acids. V lost 7 bases and J 2 bases, leaving 13 bases between the germline ends. CDR3: CATRRGSMQETQYF. The CDR3 DNA is TGTGCCACCAGAAGGGGCTCTATGCAAGAGACCCAGTACTTC.

This clonotype was counted ten times or more. This rearrangement joins TRBV12-3 or TRBV12-4 to TRBJ2-7; D call uncertain. The CDR3 is 11 residues long. V shed 5 bases and J shed 2 bases, with 4 bases lying between them. CDR3 protein: CASSRAYEQYF. The CDR3 DNA follows: TGTGCCAGCAGTCGGGCCTACGAGCAGTACTTC.

The J gene is TRBJ2-5, the V gene TRBV20-1, with D perhaps assigned TRBD1 or TRBD2 (5 bases each). Trimming cost V 3 bases and J 3 bases, with 14 bases left between them. Germline V CDR1 and CDR2: DFQATT, SNEGSKA (reference sequence). The CDR3 runs to 14 residues. CDR3 nucleotides: TGCAGTGCTAGGGGAAAGGGACCCGAAGAGACCCAGTACTTC. The encoded protein is CSARGKGPEETQYF.

The rearrangement joins TRBV7-2 to TRBJ2-6; the match to TRBD1 covers 8 bases. With 5 bases clipped from V and 1 base from J, the junction kept 4 bases outside the gene matches. The CDR3 extends over 16 amino acids. Germline CDR1 reads SGHTA; CDR2 reads FQGNSA. CDR3 loop: CASSGRDRSGANVLTF. CDR3 in DNA: TGTGCCAGCAGCGGCCGGGACAGGTCTGGGGCCAACGTCCTGACTTTC.